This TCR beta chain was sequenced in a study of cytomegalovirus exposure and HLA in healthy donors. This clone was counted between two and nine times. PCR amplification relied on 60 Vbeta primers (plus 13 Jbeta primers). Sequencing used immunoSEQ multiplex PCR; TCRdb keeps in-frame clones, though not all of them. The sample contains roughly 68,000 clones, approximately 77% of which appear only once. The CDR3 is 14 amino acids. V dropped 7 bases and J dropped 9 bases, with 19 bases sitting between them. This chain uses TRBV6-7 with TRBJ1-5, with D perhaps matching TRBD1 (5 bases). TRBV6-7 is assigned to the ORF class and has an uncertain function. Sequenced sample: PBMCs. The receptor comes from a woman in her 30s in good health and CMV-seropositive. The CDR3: CASTRVSGGRPQHF. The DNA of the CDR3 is TGTGCCAGCACCCGGGTCTCCGGGGGGAGGCCCCAGCATTTT.